Below, 24 T cell receptor beta chains from the same sample are listed, as sequenced in a study of blood T cell repertoires in COVID-19. Only in-frame clones appear in the TCRdb table, and some are missing; sequencing was by immunoSEQ multiplex PCR. The repertoire includes some 240,000 clones, 85% to 90% of them detected once, and 4% to 5% sits in the top ten. Sample: peripheral blood. These receptors were taken from a woman between 40 and 55 years old who had recovered from COVID-19.

The V call is TRBV10-2, the J call TRBJ2-3; D is possibly TRBD1 (6 bases). The CDR3 spans 13 residues. Germline-derived CDR1 and CDR2 are WSHSY and SAAADI. The V and J ends lost 6 bases and 2 bases respectively, with 9 bases between them. The CDR3 DNA is TGCGCCAGCAGGGGGGCCGCCACAGATACGCAGTATTTT. The encoded protein is CASRGAATDTQYF.

This chain uses TRBV6-2 or TRBV6-3 with TRBJ2-1; 9 nucleotides match TRBD2. This CDR3 spans 14 amino acids. Germline V gene sequence: CDR1 MNHEY, CDR2 SVGEGT. Unmatched junction bases numbered 2, after V lost 0 bases and J lost 8 bases. Written as DNA, the CDR3 is TGTGCCAGCAGTTACTCATGGACTAGCGATGAGCAGTTCTTC. This translates into CASSYSWTSDEQFF.

The gene calls are TRBV28 and TRBJ1-5; possibly TRBD1 for D (6 bases). The germline CDR1 and CDR2 sequences are MDHEN and SYDVKM. The CDR3 sequence is 14 residues long. V was trimmed by 8 bases and J by 1 base, leaving 12 bases between them. CDR3 loop: CASRRDNSNQPQHF. The CDR3, as DNA: TGTGCCAGCCGCCGGGACAACAGCAATCAGCCCCAGCATTTT.

CDR3 nucleotides: TGTGCCTGGAGTGTACTCAGGTCCGGGGAGCTGTTTTTT. Protein: CAWSVLRSGELFF. The rearrangement joins TRBV30 to TRBJ2-2; unclear D gene. V lost 0 bases, J lost 6 bases, and 8 bases lay in between. The CDR3 runs 13 residues. Germline CDR1 GTSNPN, CDR2 SVGIG (reference sequence).

The chain carries TRBV7-2 and TRBJ1-3; D gene unclear. Germline V CDR1 and CDR2: SGHTA, FQGNSA. CDR3 length equals 15 residues. V shed 0 bases and J shed 0 bases, with 6 bases lying between them. CDR3 amino acids: CASSLAQYSGNTIYF. In DNA form, the CDR3 reads TGTGCCAGCAGCTTAGCACAGTACTCTGGAAACACCATATATTTT.

This clone turned up a few times. This chain uses TRBV12-3 or TRBV12-4 with TRBJ1-1; no clear D gene. This CDR3 has 12 amino acids. The V end lost 5 bases, the J end lost 7 bases, and 11 bases lay between the germline ends. CDR3 DNA sequence: TGTGCCAGCAGTCCTGTTTGGAGTGAAGCTTTCTTT. This codes for CASSPVWSEAFF.

The rearrangement links TRBV28 to TRBJ2-3, with D perhaps TRBD2 (5 bases). Germline V CDR1 and CDR2: MDHEN, SYDVKM. The CDR3 length is 15 residues. Deletions cut 3 bases from V and 2 bases from J, with 12 bases between. CDR3 region: CASSLRTGSTDTQYF. CDR3 nucleotides: TGTGCCAGCAGTTTGAGGACGGGGTCCACAGATACGCAGTATTTT. Based on the CDR3 plus reference TRBV28 and TRBJ2-3, the full variable domain is DVKVTQSSRYLVKRTGEKVFLECVQDMDHENMFWYRQDPGLGLRLIYFSYDVKMKEKGDIPEGYSVSREKKERFSLILESASTNQTSMYLCASSLRTGSTDTQYFGPGTRLTVL.

The CDR3 sequence: CASSDRGQGIETQYF. The DNA for the CDR3 is TGTGCCAGTAGTGACAGGGGGCAGGGGATAGAGACCCAGTACTTC. The chain joins TRBV19 to TRBJ2-5, with 10 positions matching TRBD1. Unmatched junction bases numbered 7, after V lost 5 bases and J lost 4 bases. Germline V lookup: CDR1 LNHDA, CDR2 SQIVND (reference sequence). The CDR3 consists of 15 residues.

This sequence joins TRBV6-5 and TRBJ1-1; D not resolved. The CDR3 contains 13 residues. CDR1 and CDR2 (germline): MNHEY, SVGAGI. V was pared by 2 bases and J by 1 base, with 5 bases between. CDR3 region: CASSYLSNTEAFF. CDR3 nucleotides: TGTGCCAGCAGTTACCTATCGAACACTGAAGCTTTCTTT.

The chain carries TRBV27 and TRBJ1-1, with D possibly matching TRBD1 (5 bases). The CDR3 covers 17 residues. Germline CDR1 reads MNHEY; CDR2 reads SMNVEV (reference sequence). V gave up 6 bases and J gave up 1 base, with 21 bases separating them. CDR3: CASSHRFPDRTNTEAFF. DNA for the CDR3: TGTGCCAGCAGCCACAGATTCCCTGACAGAACGAACACTGAAGCTTTCTTT.

CDR3 in DNA: TGTGCCAGCAGCTTAGTGTCCCAGGGGGCGCATGGCTACACCTTC. Amino acid sequence: CASSLVSQGAHGYTF. The V call is TRBV11-2, the J call TRBJ1-2, with TRBD1 matching over 8 bases. Germline-derived CDR1 and CDR2 are SGHAT and FQNNGV. After removal of 1 base from V and 6 bases from J, the junction contained 7 bases not matched to a gene. The CDR3 consists of 15 residues.

The chain employs TRBV25-1 and TRBJ1-5; D gene ambiguous. Germline-derived CDR1 and CDR2 are MGHDK and SYGVNS. The CDR3 consists of 15 residues. V lost 1 base and J lost 8, with 15 bases in between. CDR3 DNA sequence: TGTGCCAGCAGTGAATTGTTTGGCAGGCCGGAGCCCCAGCATTTT. Its translation is CASSELFGRPEPQHF. The full variable domain, in which reference TRBV25-1 and TRBJ1-5 provide the parts outside the CDR3, is EADIYQTPRYLVIGTGKKITLECSQTMGHDKMYWYQQDPGMELHLIHYSYGVNSTEKGDLSSESTVSRIRTEHFPLTLESARPSHTSQYLCASSELFGRPEPQHFGDGTRLSIL.

The chain recombines TRBV6-5 with TRBJ1-3, with 7 bases aligning to TRBD1. In germline, CDR1 is MNHEY, CDR2 SVGAGI. This CDR3 is 16 amino acids long. With 0 bases clipped from V and 4 bases from J, the junction kept 6 bases outside the gene matches. This CDR3 is CASSYSAGGKGNTIYF. The CDR3 bases are TGTGCCAGCAGTTACTCGGCAGGGGGAAAGGGAAACACCATATATTTT.

The chain links TRBV7-6 to TRBJ2-3; D remains unclear. V lost 2 bases and J lost 1, with 13 bases in between. Germline V lookup: CDR1 SGHVS, CDR2 FNYEAQ. The CDR3 covers 16 residues. The CDR3 DNA reads TGTGCCAGCAGCTTACAGTTGTTGGCGGGCACAGATACGCAGTATTTT. It is translated as CASSLQLLAGTDTQYF.

The chain is built from TRBV3-1 (or the pseudogene TRBV3-2) and TRBJ1-5; tentative D call: TRBD1 (6 bases). This CDR3 has 18 amino acids. Trimming took 0 bases from V and 7 from J, leaving 22 bases between them. Germline V lookup: CDR1 LGHDT, CDR2 YNNKEL (reference sequence). As DNA, the CDR3 is TGTGCCAGCAGCCAAGATCCCCTAGGGGGTATCGCAAGCCAGCCCCAGCATTTT. The encoded protein is CASSQDPLGGIASQPQHF.

The J gene is TRBJ2-7, the V gene TRBV18, with a weak D call TRBD1 (5 bases). V dropped 2 bases and J dropped 6 bases, with 17 bases sitting between them. Germline lookup yields CDR1 KGHSH and CDR2 LQKENI. This CDR3 has 15 amino acids. CDR3 in DNA: TGTGCCAGCTCACCAAGGTCGGACACTCCAGTCGAGCAGTACGTC. The encoded protein is CASSPRSDTPVEQYV.

The J gene is TRBJ2-2, the V gene TRBV10-3, with TRBD2 as a possible D gene (5 bases). Germline CDR1 ENHRY, CDR2 SYGVKD. Trimming shortened V by 3 bases and J by 6 bases, and 11 bases separated the two germline ends. The length of the CDR3 is 14 residues. The CDR3 region is CAISDTGLAGELFF. As DNA, the CDR3 is TGTGCCATCAGTGACACTGGACTGGCCGGGGAGCTGTTTTTT.

The chain employs TRBV14 and TRBJ2-7, with unresolved D. This CDR3 is built from 16 residues. Germline V lookup: CDR1 SGHDN, CDR2 FVKESK. The germline V and J ends were trimmed by 0 bases and 2 bases, with 14 bases remaining between them. The CDR3 region has the DNA TGTGCCAGCAGCCAAGATGAGGCAAAGGCCCCCTACGAGCAGTACTTC. Protein: CASSQDEAKAPYEQYF.

The DNA of the CDR3 is TGCGCCAGCAGCCCCCTGACTAGCGGGAGTTTGTACGAGCAGTACGTC. The encoded protein is CASSPLTSGSLYEQYV. This chain connects TRBV4-1 to TRBJ2-7; 12 nucleotides line up with TRBD2. V was clipped by 4 bases and J by 4 bases; unmatched bases: 8. CDR1 and CDR2 (germline): MGHRA, YSYEKL. The CDR3 has 16 residues.

This sequence joins TRBV10-3 and TRBJ1-3; D is unresolved. Germline loops: CDR1 ENHRY, CDR2 SYGVKD. CDR3 length equals 14 residues. V lost 1 base and J 9 bases, leaving 13 bases between the germline ends. The CDR3 is CAISEFGLNLTIYF. As DNA, the CDR3 is TGTGCCATCAGTGAGTTTGGACTAAACCTCACCATATATTTT.

The chain combines TRBV29-1 with TRBJ2-3; D unresolved. Deletions cut 1 base from V and 6 bases from J, with 11 bases between. Germline V gene sequence: CDR1 SQVTM, CDR2 ANQGSEA. This CDR3 spans 13 amino acids. As DNA, the CDR3 is TGCAGCGTTGAAGGTTCTGAGCTCGATACGCAGTATTTT. It yields the protein CSVEGSELDTQYF.

The chain combines TRBV20-1 with TRBJ2-7; unclear D gene. The germline CDR1 and CDR2 sequences are DFQATT and SNEGSKA (reference sequence). The V gene lost 3 bases and the J gene lost 0 bases, with 9 bases spanning the gap. This CDR3 is 13 amino acids long. CDR3 sequence (DNA): TGCAGTGCTAGTGGCGCTAGCTCCTACGAGCAGTACTTC. Amino acids: CSASGASSYEQYF.

J is TRBJ2-5 and V is TRBV19, with D possibly being TRBD1 (6 bases). V was trimmed by 10 bases and J by 1 base, leaving 10 bases between them. This CDR3 comprises 12 residues. In germline, CDR1 is LNHDA, CDR2 SQIVND (reference sequence). The CDR3 loop reads CATRGAQETQYF. CDR3 in DNA: TGTGCCACCAGGGGAGCCCAAGAGACCCAGTACTTC.

The chain carries TRBV19 and TRBJ1-4; no firm D call. Germline lookup yields CDR1 LNHDA and CDR2 SQIVND (reference sequence). Trimming removed 6 bases at V and 6 bases at J, with 14 bases between. The CDR3 totals 14 residues. The CDR3 sequence is CASRTRALDEKLFF. Written as DNA, the CDR3 is TGTGCCAGTAGAACTAGGGCCTTGGATGAAAAACTGTTTTTT.